One and the same sample provided the 29 T cell receptor beta chains below, sequenced in a study of T cell repertoires in cytomegalovirus infection. These receptors have no known antigen. TCRdb re-analysed the reads in MiXCR, keeping a single row per CDR3 protein. The table shows about 890,000 distinct CDR3 sequences, with around 31% occurring only once. Sequenced here: cultured CD8+ T cells from PBMCs, sampled from culture after CMV antigen stimulation. The receptor source for this set is a human donor in good health (CMV status not recorded). Some clones in this sample may be carry-over from other donors' samples.

The chain combines TRBV6-8 with TRBJ1-6; tentative D call: TRBD1 (5 bases). V lost 0 bases and J 8 bases, leaving 17 bases between the germline ends. Germline V gene lookup returns CDR1 MNHGY and CDR2 SAAAGT. This CDR3 contains 17 residues. The CDR3 nucleotides are TGTGCCAGCAGTTACTCATTTGGGGCCGGAGGAGATTCACCCCTCCACTTT. Protein product: CASSYSFGAGGDSPLHF.

This clonotype was observed a handful of times. The chain employs TRBV7-6 and TRBJ2-5, with TRBD2 matching 7 bases. The CDR3 contains 13 residues. Germline V gives CDR1 SGHVS, CDR2 FNYEAQ. The trim removed 4 bases at V and 3 bases at J, leaving 2 bases unmatched. The CDR3 DNA reads as TGTGCCAGCAGCTCCAGCGGGAAAGAGACCCAGTACTTC. Its protein product is CASSSSGKETQYF.

This clonotype was seen many times. The V and J genes are TRBV7-9 and TRBJ1-5; weak D call: TRBD1 (5 bases). The CDR3 extends over 13 amino acids. Looked up from germline, CDR1 is SEHNR and CDR2 is FQNEAQ (reference sequence). The ends were cut back, 8 bases at V and 1 base at J, with 9 bases in the middle. CDR3 protein: CASSEGSNQPQHF. The CDR3, as DNA: TGTGCCAGCTCTGAGGGGAGCAATCAGCCCCAGCATTTT.

This clonotype was counted at least ten times. This chain uses TRBV7-6 with TRBJ2-7, with D tentatively TRBD2 (5 bases). The V and J ends lost 4 bases and 3 bases respectively, with 10 bases between them. This CDR3 is 13 amino acids long. Per the germline V gene, CDR1 is SGHVS and CDR2 is FNYEAQ. CDR3 sequence reads: CASSSGGGYEQYF. The CDR3 nucleotides are TGTGCCAGCAGCTCTGGCGGAGGCTACGAGCAGTACTTC. Full variable domain (missing parts from reference TRBV7-6 and TRBJ2-7): GAGVSQSPRYKVTKRGQDVALRCDPISGHVSLYWYRQALGQGPEFLTYFNYEAQQDKSGLPNDRFSAERPEGSISTLTIQRTEQRDSAMYRCASSSGGGYEQYFGPGTRLTVT.

This clonotype was seen just once. The chain links TRBV29-1 to TRBJ2-2, with D unclear. The V gene lost 4 bases and the J gene lost 2 bases, with 8 bases spanning the gap. The germline gives CDR1 SQVTM, CDR2 ANQGSEA. This CDR3 is built from 13 residues. The CDR3 loop reads CSVVEQNTGELFF. DNA for the CDR3: TGCAGCGTTGTCGAACAAAACACCGGGGAGCTGTTTTTT.

This clonotype was seen only a few times. The V gene is TRBV9, the J gene TRBJ2-7, with D tentatively TRBD1 (5 bases). V lost 7 bases and J lost 7, with 21 bases in between. CDR3 length equals 14 residues. The germline V gene has CDR1 SGDLS and CDR2 YYNGEE. CDR3 DNA sequence: TGTGCCAGCCAACCCGACAGTGACATCGGTGAGCAGTACTTC. Its translation: CASQPDSDIGEQYF.

The chain couples TRBV6-1 to TRBJ2-7, with 7 positions matching TRBD1. The CDR3 is made up of 15 amino acids. J lost 4 bases, V lost 0 bases, and 6 bases had no gene match. Germline V gene sequence: CDR1 MNHNS, CDR2 SASEGT. CDR3 sequence: CASSEAVYRGYEQYF. CDR3 in DNA: TGTGCCAGCAGTGAAGCTGTATACAGGGGTTACGAGCAGTACTTC.

This clonotype was recorded a few times. The chain combines TRBV4-3 with TRBJ1-1, with D maybe TRBD1 (6 bases). Germline loops: CDR1 LGHNA, CDR2 YSLEER. The CDR3 sequence is 15 residues long. V dropped 1 base and J dropped 5 bases, with 14 bases sitting between them. The CDR3 reads CASSQAVGGPTEAFF. The CDR3 nucleotides read TGCGCCAGCAGCCAAGCCGTGGGGGGCCCAACTGAAGCTTTCTTT.

This clonotype was picked up a small number of times. V is TRBV2 and J is TRBJ2-3; D is tentatively TRBD1 or TRBD2 (5 bases each). The germline V gene has CDR1 SNHLY and CDR2 FYNNEI. Between the trimmed V and J ends, which lost 3 bases and 8 bases, there was a span of 6 bases. This CDR3 is 11 amino acids long. The CDR3 DNA sequence: TGTGCCAGCAGTGAGGGACCTACGCAGTATTTT. Translation: CASSEGPTQYF.

In DNA, the CDR3 is TGCAGTGCCGAGGGGATGACAGGCTATGGCTACACCTTC. Translated: CSAEGMTGYGYTF. This sequence joins TRBV20-1 and TRBJ1-2, with D tentatively TRBD1 (6 bases). Trimming pared 6 bases from V and 4 bases from J, leaving 15 bases between. The CDR3 contains 13 residues. Germline V CDR1 and CDR2: DFQATT, SNEGSKA (reference sequence).

The chain links TRBV19 to TRBJ2-7; 8 bases agree with TRBD1. Germline-derived CDR1 and CDR2 are LNHDA and SQIVND (reference sequence). The CDR3 length is 16 residues. V lost 9 bases, J lost 2 bases, and 15 bases stayed unmatched. CDR3 in amino acids: CASPRSGDRTTYEQYF. In nucleotides, the CDR3 is TGTGCCAGCCCCAGGTCAGGGGACAGGACAACCTACGAGCAGTACTTC.

Only a few counts were recorded for this clonotype. The chain recombines TRBV19 with TRBJ2-7, with a possible D match to TRBD1 (6 bases). This CDR3 contains 14 residues. Per germline, CDR1 LNHDA and CDR2 SQIVND (reference sequence). V lost 6 bases to trimming and J lost 0 bases, with 12 bases between them. For the CDR3, the DNA is TGTGCCAGTAGAAAGGGGGAGAGCTCCTACGAGCAGTACTTC. This translates into CASRKGESSYEQYF.

The V and J genes are TRBV6-5 and TRBJ2-1; tentative D call: TRBD2 (5 bases). The V gene lost 0 bases and the J gene lost 9 bases, with 9 bases spanning the gap. The CDR3 spans 13 residues. The germline CDR1 and CDR2 sequences are MNHEY and SVGAGI. The CDR3 reads CASSYSFGSEQFF. The DNA of the CDR3 is TGTGCCAGCAGTTACTCGTTTGGGAGTGAGCAGTTCTTC.

This clonotype was seen many times. The gene calls are TRBV7-2 and TRBJ2-5; D might be TRBD1 (6 bases). CDR3 length equals 14 residues. Trimming removed 1 base from V and 5 bases from J, with 11 bases in between. Germline CDR1 and CDR2: SGHTA and FQGNSA. CDR3 protein: CASSLDQGHETQYF. The CDR3 bases are TGTGCCAGCAGCTTAGATCAGGGGCACGAGACCCAGTACTTC.

The chain carries TRBV19 and TRBJ1-6; no clear D. The germline V gene encodes CDR1 LNHDA and CDR2 SQIVND (reference sequence). Trimming removed 7 bases from V and 12 bases from J, with 16 bases in between. This CDR3 contains 13 residues. In DNA form, the CDR3 reads TGTGCCAGTACCTCTTGGACCGCGGAACCCCTCCACTTT. Protein sequence: CASTSWTAEPLHF.

CDR3: CASSQDLDRPQETQYF. The CDR3 DNA reads as TGTGCCAGCAGCCAAGATCTTGACCGCCCCCAAGAGACCCAGTACTTC. This chain uses TRBV14 with TRBJ2-5; D ambiguous. The CDR3 contains 16 residues. Per germline, CDR1 SGHDN and CDR2 FVKESK. Trimming shortened V by 0 bases and J by 1 base, and 12 bases separated the two germline ends.

The chain joins TRBV19 to TRBJ2-1; a possible D gene is TRBD2 (5 bases). The CDR3 covers 14 residues. Deletions cut 5 bases from V and 6 bases from J, with 14 bases between. The germline V gene encodes CDR1 LNHDA and CDR2 SQIVND (reference sequence). The CDR3 here is CASSAYLDSNEQFF. CDR3 DNA sequence: TGTGCCAGTAGTGCCTACCTGGACTCCAATGAGCAGTTCTTC.

This clonotype was counted only a few times. V and J are TRBV6-1 and TRBJ2-2; the D is unclear. Between the trimmed V and J ends, which lost 4 bases and 1 base, there was a span of 10 bases. The CDR3 spans 15 residues. In germline, CDR1 is MNHNS, CDR2 SASEGT. DNA for the CDR3: TGTGCCAGCAGTGCCTTCGCCATGAACACCGGGGAGCTGTTTTTT. Amino acids: CASSAFAMNTGELFF.

Written as DNA, the CDR3 is TGTGCCAGCAGCGGGGGGGGCGGTGGGGTTAATTCACCCCTCCACTTT. This translates into CASSGGGGGVNSPLHF. The chain combines TRBV9 with TRBJ1-6; weak D call: TRBD1 (6 bases). V lost 3 bases, J lost 6 bases, and 16 bases lay in between. The CDR3 extends over 16 amino acids. The germline V gene encodes CDR1 SGDLS and CDR2 YYNGEE.

This clonotype was counted a few times. The chain combines TRBV12-3 or TRBV12-4 with TRBJ2-1; D is undetermined. V was cut by 7 bases and J by 9 bases, with 13 bases left in between. The CDR3 spans 12 residues. In nucleotides, the CDR3 is TGTGCCAGCACCCCGGCAGGTGTTGAGCAGTTCTTC. Translating it yields CASTPAGVEQFF.

This clonotype was observed many times. The CDR3 region has the DNA TGTGCCAGTAGTATAGCCGGCCAGGGGGCCTACGAGCAGTACTTC. Translated, it gives CASSIAGQGAYEQYF. This chain joins TRBV19 and TRBJ2-7; 7 bases agree with TRBD1. The ends lost 1 base at V and 2 bases at J; junction bases unmatched: 5. From germline, CDR1 is LNHDA and CDR2 SQIVND (reference sequence). This CDR3 has 15 residues.

The V gene is TRBV27, the J gene TRBJ2-7, with TRBD1 identical over 8 bases. The CDR3 is 14 residues long. Germline assignment: CDR1 MNHEY and CDR2 SMNVEV (reference sequence). Trimming cost V 5 bases and J 1 base; bases outside gene matches: 4. CDR3: CASSVTGASYEQYF. DNA for the CDR3: TGTGCCAGCAGTGTGACAGGGGCGTCCTACGAGCAGTACTTC.

This rearrangement joins TRBV27 to TRBJ2-7; D perhaps matches TRBD1 (6 bases). The CDR3 loop spans 15 amino acids. Trimming shortened V by 5 bases and J by 2 bases, and 16 bases separated the two germline ends. Germline assignment: CDR1 MNHEY and CDR2 SMNVEV (reference sequence). The CDR3 reads CASSKVRDTAYEQYF. The CDR3 DNA reads TGTGCCAGCAGTAAAGTCCGGGACACTGCCTACGAGCAGTACTTC.

CDR3 loop: CASSNQKMGVAGELFF. DNA for the CDR3: TGCGCCAGCAGTAACCAGAAGATGGGGGTCGCCGGGGAGCTGTTTTTT. V gene TRBV10-1 combines with J gene TRBJ2-2; D might be TRBD1 or TRBD2, each matching 5 bases. V was trimmed by 5 bases and J by 6 bases, leaving 19 bases between them. The CDR3 runs to 16 residues. Germline V gives CDR1 WNHNN, CDR2 SYGVQD (reference sequence).

This clonotype was picked up a small number of times. The chain employs TRBV4-1 and TRBJ1-2; D is undetermined. Germline V lookup: CDR1 MGHRA, CDR2 YSYEKL. V was clipped by 1 base and J by 2 bases, with 17 bases between them. The CDR3 is 17 amino acids. This CDR3 is CASSQVEGRRINYGYTF. CDR3 in DNA: TGCGCCAGCAGCCAAGTAGAGGGCAGGAGAATCAACTATGGCTACACCTTC.

In its sample, this clonotype was seen a few times. It may be a read error: a sequence one base away is much more abundant. This chain joins TRBV7-9 and TRBJ1-4; D is ambiguous. CDR1 and CDR2 from the germline V gene are SEHNR and FQNEAQ (reference sequence). This CDR3 is built from 11 residues. Trimming shortened V by 3 bases and J by 6 bases, and 2 bases separated the two germline ends. The chain's CDR3 is CASSFYEKLFF. CDR3 nucleotide sequence: TGTGCCAGCAGCTTTTATGAAAAACTGTTTTTT.

This sequence joins TRBV7-9 and TRBJ2-7; 7 bases align to TRBD1. The CDR3 contains 14 residues. V trimming: 7 bases; J trimming: 2 bases; junction bases outside the gene matches: 8. Germline CDR1 and CDR2: SEHNR and FQNEAQ (reference sequence). CDR3 sequence: CASTGQDDPYEQYF. CDR3 coding DNA: TGTGCCAGCACCGGACAGGACGACCCCTACGAGCAGTACTTC.

With respect to this clonotype: The junction and the germline gene differ at one end; a read error may be behind it. This chain joins TRBV4-2 and TRBJ2-1, with D uncertain. Germline loops: CDR1 LGHNA, CDR2 YNFKEQ. This CDR3 is built from 13 residues. CDR3 region: CANSQASAFEQFF. The CDR3 DNA reads TGTGCCAACAGCCAAGCCTCCGCCTTTGAGCAGTTCTTC.

This clonotype was recorded many times. The chain employs TRBV7-8 and TRBJ1-1, with 8 bases fitting TRBD1. CDR1 SGHVS and CDR2 FQNEAQ come from the germline V gene. V gave up 5 bases and J gave up 6 bases; unmatched junction bases: 5. The CDR3 spans 13 residues. The CDR3 nucleotides are TGTGCCAGCAGCCCCGGACAGGGCGCTGAAGCTTTCTTT. Protein product: CASSPGQGAEAFF.